These 21 T cell receptor beta chains came from one sample sequenced in a study of blood T cell repertoires in COVID-19. Method: immunoSEQ multiplex PCR; TCRdb's copy keeps in-frame clones and lacks some. The sample has around 23,000 clones; 83% are singletons. The specimen sequenced was peripheral blood. Receptors were obtained from a human donor in a cohort sampled during active COVID-19.

The genes are TRBV28 and TRBJ2-1, with D perhaps matching TRBD1 (5 bases). This CDR3 comprises 15 residues. Germline CDR1 MDHEN, CDR2 SYDVKM. Trimming removed 3 bases at V and 6 bases at J, with 15 bases between. CDR3 sequence (DNA): TGTGCCAGCAGTTTGGGCAGCCAAGGGGTCAATGAGCAGTTCTTC. Its protein product is CASSLGSQGVNEQFF.

The chain has TRBV19 and TRBJ2-3, with 9 positions matching TRBD1. From germline, CDR1 is LNHDA and CDR2 SQIVND (reference sequence). The CDR3 has 14 residues. The ends lost 6 bases at V and 4 bases at J; junction bases unmatched: 5. The CDR3 DNA reads TGTGCCAGTAGGGACAGGGGCCGGGCAGATACGCAGTATTTT. Translating it yields CASRDRGRADTQYF. The complete variable domain, with remaining parts taken from reference TRBV19 and TRBJ2-3, reads DGGITQSPKYLFRKEGQNVTLSCEQNLNHDAMYWYRQDPGQGLRLIYYSQIVNDFQKGDIAEGYSVSREKKESFPLTVTSAQKNPTAFYLCASRDRGRADTQYFGPGTRLTVL.

V gene TRBV5-4 combines with J gene TRBJ2-6; 8 bases fit TRBD1. With 6 bases clipped from V and 2 bases from J, the junction kept 10 bases outside the gene matches. Germline loops: CDR1 SGHNT, CDR2 YYREEE (reference sequence). The CDR3 contains 17 residues. DNA of the CDR3: TGTGCCAGCACCACGGACAGGGAGCGCACTGGGGCCAACGTCCTGACTTTC. This gives the protein CASTTDRERTGANVLTF.

J is TRBJ2-7 and V is TRBV6-1, with D perhaps TRBD2 (5 bases). The germline V gene encodes CDR1 MNHNS and CDR2 SASEGT. Trimming removed 0 bases from V and 4 bases from J, with 22 bases in between. CDR3 size: 18 residues. The CDR3 reads CASSEALRGPAGVYEQYF. The CDR3 DNA reads TGTGCCAGCAGTGAAGCGCTTCGAGGTCCGGCCGGGGTGTACGAGCAGTACTTC.

V gene TRBV3-1 (or the pseudogene TRBV3-2) combines with J gene TRBJ1-1; D possibly corresponds to TRBD1 (6 bases). In germline, CDR1 is LGHDT, CDR2 YNNKEL (reference sequence). V was shortened by 9 bases and J by 4 bases, with 12 bases between the two germline ends. This CDR3 has 12 residues. This CDR3 is CASKDSGTEAFF. CDR3 nucleotides: TGTGCCAGTAAGGACAGTGGCACTGAAGCTTTCTTT.

This rearrangement joins TRBV7-2 to TRBJ1-1; 10 positions agree with TRBD1. V trimming: 5 bases; J trimming: 5 bases; junction bases outside the gene matches: 8. This CDR3 region has 15 residues. From germline, CDR1 is SGHTA and CDR2 FQGNSA. The chain's CDR3 is CASSPDRGRVTEAFF. The CDR3 DNA sequence: TGTGCCAGCAGCCCCGACAGGGGGCGCGTGACTGAAGCTTTCTTT.

The chain carries TRBV4-3 and TRBJ1-1, with D possibly matching TRBD1 (6 bases). Trimming shortened V by 0 bases and J by 11 bases, and 19 bases separated the two germline ends. Germline CDR1 LGHNA, CDR2 YSLEER. The CDR3 is made up of 15 amino acids. The chain's CDR3 is CASSQELYQGQGAFF. The CDR3, as DNA: TGCGCCAGCAGCCAAGAACTGTACCAGGGGCAAGGGGCTTTCTTT.

The rearrangement joins TRBV7-9 to TRBJ1-1; D remains ambiguous. The germline V gene has CDR1 SEHNR and CDR2 FQNEAQ (reference sequence). V shed 2 bases and J shed 3 bases, with 7 bases lying between them. The CDR3 runs to 13 residues. The CDR3 sequence is CASSLPVYTEAFF. The CDR3 nucleotides are TGTGCCAGCAGCTTACCGGTGTACACTGAAGCTTTCTTT.

As to this clone: Sequence at one end of the junction differs from germline and may be a read error. The V call is TRBV4-3, the J call TRBJ1-4; D possibly corresponds to TRBD1 (5 bases). The CDR3 has 15 amino acids. CDR1 and CDR2 (germline): LGHNA, YSLEER. The CDR3 protein is CPSSRGGFSSEKLFF. DNA of the CDR3: TGCCCCAGCAGCCGGGGGGGTTTCTCATCTGAAAAACTGTTTTTT.

The chain joins TRBV4-2 to TRBJ2-7, with a tentative D call TRBD1 (5 bases). Germline assignment: CDR1 LGHNA and CDR2 YNFKEQ. Deletions cut 1 base from V and 2 bases from J, with 15 bases between. The CDR3 contains 16 residues. CDR3 in amino acids: CASSQVGPGKPYEQYF. The CDR3 nucleotides are TGTGCCAGCAGCCAAGTCGGGCCAGGGAAACCCTACGAGCAGTACTTC.

Concerning this clone itself: The same CDR3 also results from other DNA sequences found in this sample. The chain has TRBV6-2 or TRBV6-3 and TRBJ2-1; D possibly corresponds to TRBD2 (5 bases). CDR1 and CDR2 from the germline V gene are MNHEY and SVGEGT. Trimming shortened V by 6 bases and J by 5 bases, and 17 bases separated the two germline ends. The CDR3 extends over 15 amino acids. CDR3 bases: TGTGCCAGCAGCCCCTCGGACTGGGGTGACAATGAGCAGTTCTTC. Protein sequence: CASSPSDWGDNEQFF.

This clone appeared once. The rearrangement links TRBV7-9 to TRBJ1-5, with D maybe TRBD1 (6 bases). V was cut by 2 bases and J by 7 bases, with 12 bases left in between. This CDR3 region has 14 residues. CDR1 and CDR2 from the germline V gene are SEHNR and FQNEAQ (reference sequence). This CDR3 is CASSLTGIGQPQHF. The CDR3 region has the DNA TGTGCCAGCAGCTTAACAGGGATCGGACAGCCCCAGCATTTT.

The V call is TRBV6-6, the J call TRBJ1-5, with TRBD1 matching over 7 bases. The V and J ends lost 5 bases and 9 bases, in that order; junction bases with no gene match: 10. This CDR3 is 14 amino acids long. Germline V CDR1 and CDR2: MNHNY, SVGAGI (reference sequence). The DNA for the CDR3 is TGTGCCAGCAGTCCCCCCGGGACAGTTGGGCCCCAGCATTTT. Its protein product is CASSPPGTVGPQHF.

This rearrangement joins TRBV7-9 to TRBJ2-5, with D possibly TRBD2 on 6 matching bases. CDR1 and CDR2 from the germline V gene are SEHNR and FQNEAQ (reference sequence). This CDR3 contains 15 residues. V lost 4 bases, J lost 5 bases, and 17 bases lay in between. In DNA form, the CDR3 reads TGTGCCAGCAGCTCCACTCGGGACTTCAGGGAGACCCAGTACTTC. Protein product: CASSSTRDFRETQYF.

This chain links TRBV5-1 with TRBJ2-2; D might be TRBD1 (6 bases). The CDR3 consists of 16 residues. Deletions cut 1 base from V and 2 bases from J, with 12 bases between. CDR1 and CDR2 from the germline V gene are SGHRS and YFSETQ. CDR3 region: CASSLPGAVNTGELFF. CDR3 bases: TGCGCCAGCAGCTTGCCAGGGGCGGTAAACACCGGGGAGCTGTTTTTT.

The chain combines TRBV6-4 with TRBJ2-2; possibly TRBD2 for D (5 bases). V lost 6 bases and J lost 4, with 12 bases in between. CDR3 length: 14 residues. Germline V CDR1 and CDR2: MRHNA, SNTAGT. The CDR3 is CASRKRVGTGELFF. The CDR3 DNA is TGTGCCAGCAGAAAGAGGGTGGGCACCGGGGAGCTGTTTTTT.

The chain combines TRBV3-1 (or the pseudogene TRBV3-2) with TRBJ2-1; no reliable D call. In germline, CDR1 is LGHDT, CDR2 YNNKEL (reference sequence). This CDR3 region has 15 residues. Trimming cost V 0 bases and J 7 bases, with 13 bases left between them. CDR3 amino acids: CASSQDSTAENEQFF. The CDR3, as DNA: TGTGCCAGCAGCCAAGATAGTACAGCAGAGAATGAGCAGTTCTTC.

This clone was seen once. J is TRBJ2-5 and V is TRBV5-1; no reliable D call. This CDR3 has 15 residues. Between the trimmed V and J ends, which lost 0 bases and 5 bases, there was a span of 14 bases. In germline, CDR1 is SGHRS, CDR2 YFSETQ. The CDR3 sequence is CASSLESRVHETQYF. The DNA of the CDR3 is TGCGCCAGCAGCTTGGAGAGTCGAGTCCATGAGACCCAGTACTTC.

The rearrangement joins TRBV16 to TRBJ1-2; 10 positions match TRBD1. This CDR3 is built from 15 residues. V lost 5 bases, J lost 8 bases, and 11 bases stayed unmatched. Germline V gives CDR1 KGHSY, CDR2 FQNENV. For the CDR3, the DNA is TGTGCCAGCAGCAGACAGGGGGCACAACTAGGAGGCTACACCTTC. Amino acid sequence: CASSRQGAQLGGYTF.

The CDR3 loop is CASSQDSRSGTQYF. The CDR3 DNA sequence: TGTGCCAGCAGCCAAGATTCCCGATCCGGGACCCAGTACTTC. The chain has TRBV4-2 and TRBJ2-5; D is ambiguous. This CDR3 contains 14 residues. Germline V lookup: CDR1 LGHNA, CDR2 YNFKEQ. V was pared by 0 bases and J by 7 bases, with 12 bases between.

V is TRBV27 and J is TRBJ1-6; possibly TRBD1 for D (6 bases). The CDR3 length is 14 residues. Per germline, CDR1 MNHEY and CDR2 SMNVEV (reference sequence). V lost 3 bases and J lost 7, with 10 bases in between. DNA for the CDR3: TGTGCCAGCAGTTTCAGGGACAAGAATTCACCCCTCCACTTT. Protein product: CASSFRDKNSPLHF.